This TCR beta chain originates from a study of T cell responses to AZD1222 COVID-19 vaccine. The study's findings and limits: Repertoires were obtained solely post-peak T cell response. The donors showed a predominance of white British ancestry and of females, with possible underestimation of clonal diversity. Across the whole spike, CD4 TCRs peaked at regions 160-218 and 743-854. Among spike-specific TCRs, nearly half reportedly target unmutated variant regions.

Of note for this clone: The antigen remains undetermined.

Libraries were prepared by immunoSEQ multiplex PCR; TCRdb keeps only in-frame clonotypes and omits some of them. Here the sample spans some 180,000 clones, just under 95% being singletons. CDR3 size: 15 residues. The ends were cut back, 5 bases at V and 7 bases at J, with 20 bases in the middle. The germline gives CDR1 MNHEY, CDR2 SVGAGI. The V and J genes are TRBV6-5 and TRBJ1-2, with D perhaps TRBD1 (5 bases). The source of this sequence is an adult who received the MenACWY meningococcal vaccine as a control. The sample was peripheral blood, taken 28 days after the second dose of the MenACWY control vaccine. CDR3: CASSPFLGGEGGYTF. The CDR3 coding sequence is TGTGCCAGCAGTCCCTTCCTGGGGGGGGAAGGTGGCTACACCTTC.